This TCR beta chain was obtained from a study of T cells in localized non-small cell lung cancer. Study observations and caveats: Because sequencing included only one region (of the tumor), heterogeneity remains possible. Uninvolved adjacent lung showed the highest T cell clonality, exceeding tumor. Longer overall survival was linked to higher blood T cell density.

Points on this clone: Antigen specificity is unknown.

This table comes from immunoSEQ multiplex PCR, and its TCRdb copy is limited to in-frame clones, with some not included. The sample has 15,000 or so clones, around 87% seen once. Germline values: CDR1 SQVTM, CDR2 ANQGSEA. V lost 7 bases and J lost 3; bases outside the gene matches: 6. The CDR3 loop spans 13 amino acids. This sequence originates from a male donor at least 60 years old with stage II lung adenocarcinoma. Source: peripheral blood mononuclear cells, taken before any cancer treatment. The chain carries TRBV29-1 and TRBJ2-7; TRBD1 matches 10 bases. In DNA, the CDR3 is TGCAGCGCAGGGGACAGGGGAATCTACGAGCAGTACTTC. As protein: CSAGDRGIYEQYF.